The clone carrying this T cell receptor (beta chain) has ten or more counts. TCRdb re-clonotyped the PCR reads through MiXCR. The sample carries about 93,000 clones, more than 9.5% recorded once. Germline values: CDR1 MDHEN, CDR2 SYDVKM. The trim removed 4 bases at V and 11 bases at J, leaving 12 bases unmatched. The CDR3 extends over 15 amino acids. Thyroid surgery was performed in patients who had received no treatment beforehand. This sample was included in a study of metastatic and nonmetastatic thyroid tumors. The origin of this receptor is a female donor with papillary thyroid cancer or a benign thyroid nodule (not recorded which). Some clones in this sample may be carry-over from other donors' samples. The specimen sequenced was blood. The chain has TRBV28 and TRBJ1-1, with 11 bases identical to TRBD1. The CDR3 bases are TGTGCCAGCAGTTCCTCCGGGACAGGGGGGATACAGGCTTTCTTT. This translates into CASSSSGTGGIQAFF. The entire variable domain, with the rest obtained from reference TRBV28 and TRBJ1-1, is as follows: DVKVTQSSRYLVKRTGEKVFLECVQDMDHENMFWYRQDPGLGLRLIYFSYDVKMKEKGDIPEGYSVSREKKERFSLILESASTNQTSMYLCASSSSGTGGIQAFFGQGTRLTVV.